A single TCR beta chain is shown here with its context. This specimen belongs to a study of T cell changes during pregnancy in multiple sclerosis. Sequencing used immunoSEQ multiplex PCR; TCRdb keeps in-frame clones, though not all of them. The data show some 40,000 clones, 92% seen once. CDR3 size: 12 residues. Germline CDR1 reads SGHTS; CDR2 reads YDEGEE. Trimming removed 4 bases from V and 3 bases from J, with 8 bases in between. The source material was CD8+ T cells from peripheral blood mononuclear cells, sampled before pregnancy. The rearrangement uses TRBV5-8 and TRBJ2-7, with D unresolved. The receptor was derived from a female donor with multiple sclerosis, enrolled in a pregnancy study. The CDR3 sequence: CASSLASYEQYF. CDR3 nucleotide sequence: TGTGCCAGCAGCCTGGCCAGCTACGAGCAGTACTTC.